The sequence of this TCR beta chain was determined in a study of OX40 agonist ivuxolimab in advanced cancers. This table comes from immunoSEQ multiplex PCR, and its TCRdb copy is limited to in-frame clones, with some not included. The sample includes about 94,000 clones, around 87% of them seen just once. V dropped 2 bases and J dropped 3; count of bases not matched to a gene: 4. In germline, CDR1 is WNHNN, CDR2 SYGVQD (reference sequence). CDR3 length: 16 residues. Blood got drawn at baseline, again on cycle 4 day 1, and then on cycle 7 day 1. The genes are TRBV10-1 and TRBJ2-4, with TRBD2 identical over 10 bases. The TCR originated in an adult with an advanced solid tumor such as melanoma, head and neck, liver or kidney cancer. The material was CD4+ or CD8+ T cells sorted from blood, obtained in a trial of the OX40 agonist ivuxolimab. The CDR3 here is CASSEVAGGGKNIQYF. The CDR3 DNA sequence: TGCGCCAGCAGTGAGGTAGCGGGGGGTGGCAAAAACATTCAGTACTTC.